What follows describes a single T cell receptor beta chain. These data are taken from a study of blood T cell repertoires in COVID-19. Study details: Samples of COVID-19 (acute and convalescent) were obtained from the United States, Italy and Spain. PBMCs, B-cell-depleted T cells, or T cells were the source of the cDNA or gDNA that made up the material.

The length of the CDR3 is 15 residues. The V end was cut by 5 bases, the J end by 7 bases, with 19 bases between. CDR1 is MDHEN, CDR2 SYDVKM, per germline. Original analysis: Estimation of nucleated cell counts relied on the amplification of reference gene primers. Measured with immunoSEQ multiplex PCR; TCRdb has only the in-frame clones, and not every one. The V and J calls and clone size were taken over from that table, and D and trimming were inferred from the DNA. This table holds about 180,000 clones, approximately 89% found once. This sequence originates from a man in his forties or fifties with active or convalescent COVID-19. Sequences were obtained from peripheral blood. The chain links TRBV28 to TRBJ2-3; D may be TRBD2 (5 bases). In DNA, the CDR3 is TGTGCCAGCAGTACGTCCGGGAACAGCGCGTATACGCAGTATTTT. As protein: CASSTSGNSAYTQYF.